This T cell receptor beta chain came from a study of CD8 T cells in Susac syndrome. In germline, CDR1 is MNHEY, CDR2 SMNVEV (reference sequence). After removal of 5 bases from V and 8 bases from J, the junction contained 11 bases not matched to a gene. The CDR3 contains 15 residues. TCR beta was sequenced from blood CD8+ and CD4+ T cells. Negative isolation yielded CD4+ and CD8+ T cells, and FACS enriched TEMRA cells. Random hexamers were used to reverse transcribe an amount of about 0.5 to 1 ug RNA. Amplification of TCR beta CDR3 spanned 54 Vbeta and 13 Jbeta via immunoSEQ multiplex PCR. TCRdb processed the immunoSEQ multiplex PCR reads anew with MiXCR; each CDR3 protein has one entry. The table records under 200,000 distinct CDR3 sequences, about 96% of them present only once.

The rearrangement links TRBV27 to TRBJ2-1, with 8 bases that match TRBD2. This sequence was found in a human donor with Susac syndrome. What was sequenced was CD4+ T cells from PBMCs. The CDR3 region has the DNA TGTGCCAGCAGTGGGCGGGGGGCCCCTCCCGATGAGCAGTTCTTC. Its translation is CASSGRGAPPDEQFF.